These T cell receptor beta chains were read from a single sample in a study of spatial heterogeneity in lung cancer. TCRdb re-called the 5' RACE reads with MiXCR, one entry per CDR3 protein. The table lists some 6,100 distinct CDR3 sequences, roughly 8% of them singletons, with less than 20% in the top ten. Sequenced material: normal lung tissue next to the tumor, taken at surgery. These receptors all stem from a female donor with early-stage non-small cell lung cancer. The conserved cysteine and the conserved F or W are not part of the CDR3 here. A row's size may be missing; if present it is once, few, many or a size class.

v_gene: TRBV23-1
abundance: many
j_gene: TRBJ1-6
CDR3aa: ASSQSQGICNSPLH

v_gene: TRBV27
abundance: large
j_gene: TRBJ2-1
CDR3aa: ASSLSTGPNEQF

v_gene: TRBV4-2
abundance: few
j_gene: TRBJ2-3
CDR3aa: ASSPWERGGADTQY

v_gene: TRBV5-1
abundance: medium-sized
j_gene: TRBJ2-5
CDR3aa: ASSSTFSEARGETQY

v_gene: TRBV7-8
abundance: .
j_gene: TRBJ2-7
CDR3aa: ASSRGSLYEQY

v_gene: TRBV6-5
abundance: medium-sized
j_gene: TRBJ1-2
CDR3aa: ASSYVPNYGYT

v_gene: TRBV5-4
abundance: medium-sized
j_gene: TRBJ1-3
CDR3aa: ASSSTGNTIY

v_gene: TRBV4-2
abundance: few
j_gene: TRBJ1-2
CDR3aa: ASSRTGQNQGYT

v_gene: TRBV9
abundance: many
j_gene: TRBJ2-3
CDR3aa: ASSVGGGAGATDTQY

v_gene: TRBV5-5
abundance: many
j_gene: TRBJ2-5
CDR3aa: ASSRRPQETQY

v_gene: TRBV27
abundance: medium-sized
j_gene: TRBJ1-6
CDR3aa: ASSSQGTYNSPLH

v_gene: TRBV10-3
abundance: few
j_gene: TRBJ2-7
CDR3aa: AISQGPSYEQY

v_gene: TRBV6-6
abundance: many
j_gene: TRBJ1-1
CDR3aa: ASSSGSEAF

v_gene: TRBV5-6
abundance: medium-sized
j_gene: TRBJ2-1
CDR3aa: ASSFRTSGDYNEQF